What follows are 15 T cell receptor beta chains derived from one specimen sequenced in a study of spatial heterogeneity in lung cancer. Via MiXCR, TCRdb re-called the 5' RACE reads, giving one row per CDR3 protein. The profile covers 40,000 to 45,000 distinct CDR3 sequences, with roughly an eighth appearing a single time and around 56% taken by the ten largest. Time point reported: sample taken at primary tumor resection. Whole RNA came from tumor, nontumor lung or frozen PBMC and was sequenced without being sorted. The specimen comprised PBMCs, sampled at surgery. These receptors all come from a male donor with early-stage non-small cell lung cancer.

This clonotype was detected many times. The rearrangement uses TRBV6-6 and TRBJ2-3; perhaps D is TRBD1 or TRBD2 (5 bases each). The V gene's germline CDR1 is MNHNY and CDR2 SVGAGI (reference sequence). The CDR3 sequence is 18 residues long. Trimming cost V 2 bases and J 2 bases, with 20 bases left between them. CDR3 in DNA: TGTGCCAGCAGTTACGGGGGACCGGTTCTGATCCCCACAGATACGCAGTATTTT. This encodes CASSYGGPVLIPTDTQYF.

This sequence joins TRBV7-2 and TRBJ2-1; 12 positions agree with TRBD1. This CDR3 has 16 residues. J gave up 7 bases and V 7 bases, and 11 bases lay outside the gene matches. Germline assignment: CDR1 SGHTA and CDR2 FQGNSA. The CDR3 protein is CASTPSRDRGRNEQFF. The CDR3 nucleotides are TGTGCCAGCACCCCCTCTAGGGACAGGGGGCGGAATGAGCAGTTCTTC.

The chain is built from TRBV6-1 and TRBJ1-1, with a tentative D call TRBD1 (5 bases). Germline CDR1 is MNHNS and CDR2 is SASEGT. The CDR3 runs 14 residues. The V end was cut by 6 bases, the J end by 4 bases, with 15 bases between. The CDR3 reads CASRLQAGSTEAFF. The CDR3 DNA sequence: TGTGCCAGCAGATTACAGGCGGGTAGCACTGAAGCTTTCTTT.

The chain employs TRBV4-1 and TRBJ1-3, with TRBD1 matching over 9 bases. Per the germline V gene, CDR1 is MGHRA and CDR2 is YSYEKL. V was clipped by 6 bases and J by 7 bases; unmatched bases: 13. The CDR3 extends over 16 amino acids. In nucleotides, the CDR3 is TGCGCCAGCAGGCCTTTTTTACAGGGGGCGAAGAACACCATATATTTT. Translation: CASRPFLQGAKNTIYF.

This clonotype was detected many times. The CDR3 nucleotides read TGCAGCGTTGAGGGGGGACAAGGCTACACCTTC. Translated: CSVEGGQGYTF. This chain links TRBV29-1 with TRBJ1-2; a weak D match, TRBD1 (6 bases). Trimming removed 3 bases at V and 8 bases at J, with 10 bases between. Per the germline V gene, CDR1 is SQVTM and CDR2 is ANQGSEA. The CDR3 consists of 11 residues.

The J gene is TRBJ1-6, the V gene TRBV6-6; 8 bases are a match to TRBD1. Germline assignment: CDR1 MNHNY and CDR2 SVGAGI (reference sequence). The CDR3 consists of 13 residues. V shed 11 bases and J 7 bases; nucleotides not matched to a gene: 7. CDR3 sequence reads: CALQGARNSPLHF. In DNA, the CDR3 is TGTGCCCTTCAGGGGGCCAGGAATTCACCCCTCCACTTT.

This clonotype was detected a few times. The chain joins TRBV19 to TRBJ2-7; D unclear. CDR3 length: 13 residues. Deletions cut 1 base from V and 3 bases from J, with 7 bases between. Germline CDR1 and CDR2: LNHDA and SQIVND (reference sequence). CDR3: CASSIGVDYEQYF. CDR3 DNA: TGTGCCAGTAGTATAGGGGTGGACTACGAGCAGTACTTC. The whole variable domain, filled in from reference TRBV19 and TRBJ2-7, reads DGGITQSPKYLFRKEGQNVTLSCEQNLNHDAMYWYRQDPGQGLRLIYYSQIVNDFQKGDIAEGYSVSREKKESFPLTVTSAQKNPTAFYLCASSIGVDYEQYFGPGTRLTVT.

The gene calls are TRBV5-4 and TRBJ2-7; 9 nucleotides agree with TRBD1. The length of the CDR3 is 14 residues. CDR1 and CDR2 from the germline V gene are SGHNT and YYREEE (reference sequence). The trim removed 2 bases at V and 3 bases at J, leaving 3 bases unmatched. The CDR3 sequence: CASSFMGQGYEQYF. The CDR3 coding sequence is TGTGCCAGCAGCTTTATGGGACAGGGCTACGAGCAGTACTTC.

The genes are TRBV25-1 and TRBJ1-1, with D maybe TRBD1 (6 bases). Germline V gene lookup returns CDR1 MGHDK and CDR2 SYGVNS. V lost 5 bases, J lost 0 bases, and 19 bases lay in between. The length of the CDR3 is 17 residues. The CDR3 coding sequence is TGTGCCAGCAGTCCTCATGGGGAGACAGGCATGAACACTGAAGCTTTCTTT. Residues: CASSPHGETGMNTEAFF. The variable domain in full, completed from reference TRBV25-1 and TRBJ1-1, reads EADIYQTPRYLVIGTGKKITLECSQTMGHDKMYWYQQDPGMELHLIHYSYGVNSTEKGDLSSESTVSRIRTEHFPLTLESARPSHTSQYLCASSPHGETGMNTEAFFGQGTRLTVV.

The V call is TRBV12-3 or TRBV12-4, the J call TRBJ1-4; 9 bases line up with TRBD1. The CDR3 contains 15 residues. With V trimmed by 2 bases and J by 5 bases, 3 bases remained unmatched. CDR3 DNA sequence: TGTGCCAGCAGTTTATTTGGGACAGGGAATGAAAAACTGTTTTTT. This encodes CASSLFGTGNEKLFF.

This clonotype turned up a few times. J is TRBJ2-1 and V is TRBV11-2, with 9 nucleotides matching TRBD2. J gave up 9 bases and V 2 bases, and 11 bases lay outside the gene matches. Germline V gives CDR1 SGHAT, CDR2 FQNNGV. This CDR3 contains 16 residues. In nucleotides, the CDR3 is TGTGCCAGCAGCTTAATGCGGGAGGGCCTACGGGTTGAGCAGTTCTTC. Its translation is CASSLMREGLRVEQFF.

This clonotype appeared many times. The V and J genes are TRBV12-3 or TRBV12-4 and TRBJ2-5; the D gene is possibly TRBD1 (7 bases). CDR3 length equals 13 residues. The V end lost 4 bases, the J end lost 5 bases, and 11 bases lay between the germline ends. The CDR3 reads CASSWDSGETQYF. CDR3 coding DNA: TGTGCCAGCAGTTGGGACAGCGGGGAGACCCAGTACTTC.

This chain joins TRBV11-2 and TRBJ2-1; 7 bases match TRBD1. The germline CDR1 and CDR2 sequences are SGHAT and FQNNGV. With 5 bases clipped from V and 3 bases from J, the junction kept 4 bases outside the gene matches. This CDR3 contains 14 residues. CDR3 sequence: CASSQDRVYNEQFF. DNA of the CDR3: TGTGCCAGCAGCCAAGACAGGGTCTACAATGAGCAGTTCTTC.

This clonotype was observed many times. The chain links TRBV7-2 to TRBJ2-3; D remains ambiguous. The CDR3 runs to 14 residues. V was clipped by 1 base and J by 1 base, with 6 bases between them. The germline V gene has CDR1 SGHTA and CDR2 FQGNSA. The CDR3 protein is CASSLDRGTDTQYF. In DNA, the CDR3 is TGTGCCAGCAGCTTAGATCGGGGCACAGATACGCAGTATTTT. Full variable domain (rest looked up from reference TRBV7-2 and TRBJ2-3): GAGVSQSPSNKVTEKGKDVELRCDPISGHTALYWYRQSLGQGLEFLIYFQGNSAPDKSGLPSDRFSAERTGGSVSTLTIQRTQQEDSAVYLCASSLDRGTDTQYFGPGTRLTVL.

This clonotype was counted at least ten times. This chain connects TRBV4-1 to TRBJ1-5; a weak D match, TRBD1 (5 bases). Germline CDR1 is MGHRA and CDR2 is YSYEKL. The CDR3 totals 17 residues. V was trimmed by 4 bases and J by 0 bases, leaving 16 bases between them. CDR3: CASSLIPGVYSNQPQHF. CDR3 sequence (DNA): TGCGCCAGCAGCCTAATACCGGGGGTTTATAGCAATCAGCCCCAGCATTTT.